This T cell receptor (beta chain) was retrieved from a study of beta chain features in type 1 diabetes. TCRB transcripts that were expressed got sequenced, as all of the isolated RNA had been reverse transcribed. Sequencing of naive, central memory and regulatory T cell samples gave an average of about 3.9 million reads. Here immunoSEQ multiplex PCR was the method, and the copy in TCRdb shows in-frame clones only, minus some. This sample yields approximately 340,000 clones, of which less than 15% are seen a single time; about 0.02% belongs to the top ten. Deletions cut 8 bases from V and 4 bases from J, with 15 bases between. CDR1 is SGHVS, CDR2 FQNEAQ, per germline. The CDR3 spans 14 residues.

The chain is built from TRBV7-8 and TRBJ2-1, with D tentatively TRBD2 (6 bases). Sequencing was performed on naive CD4+ T cells from blood. The origin of this receptor is a woman younger than 35 in good health. This chain's CDR3 is CASFPRDLYNEQFF. The CDR3 bases are TGTGCCAGCTTCCCCCGGGACTTATACAATGAGCAGTTCTTC. The full variable domain, rest sourced from reference TRBV7-8 and TRBJ2-1, is GAGVSQSPRYKVAKRGQDVALRCDPISGHVSLFWYQQALGQGPEFLTYFQNEAQLDKSGLPSDRFFAERPEGSVSTLKIQRTQQEDSAVYLCASFPRDLYNEQFFGPGTRLTVL.